This entry lists 18 T cell receptor beta chains sequenced from one sample in a study of response to subunit inactivated influenza vaccine. In TCRdb, the RT-PCR reads were re-called with MiXCR into one record per CDR3 protein. The data hold around 790,000 distinct CDR3 sequences, with about 20% observed a single time. The source was PBMCs from blood, collected less than 6 days after vaccination. The source of these receptors is a man aged 45-65 years who received an inactivated influenza vaccine.

This clonotype was observed at least ten times. J is TRBJ2-5 and V is TRBV6-2 or TRBV6-3, with 7 bases aligning to TRBD1. CDR3 size: 13 residues. The ends lost 6 bases at V and 4 bases at J; junction bases unmatched: 5. Germline V gene lookup returns CDR1 MNHEY and CDR2 SVGEGT. CDR3 amino acids: CASSRYRGETQYF. CDR3 in DNA: TGTGCCAGCAGCCGCTACAGGGGAGAGACCCAGTACTTC.

The chain links TRBV20-1 to TRBJ2-3, with TRBD2 matching over 9 bases. Trimming took 3 bases from V and 5 from J; bases not matched to a gene: 6. The CDR3 spans 14 residues. The germline gives CDR1 DFQATT, CDR2 SNEGSKA (reference sequence). CDR3 bases: TGCAGTGCTAGCGGGGGACTAGCTAAAGATACGCAGTATTTT. Translating gives CSASGGLAKDTQYF.

This clonotype was counted between two and nine times. The gene calls are TRBV27 and TRBJ2-1, with 8 bases aligning to TRBD1. Trimming at V came to 6 bases and at J to 6 bases, leaving 10 bases not matched to a gene. Germline V gene data show CDR1 as MNHEY and CDR2 as SMNVEV (reference sequence). This CDR3 contains 15 residues. This CDR3 is CASSFRTGWTNEQFF. The CDR3 DNA reads as TGTGCCAGCAGCTTCCGGACAGGGTGGACCAATGAGCAGTTCTTC.

This clonotype was counted between two and nine times. The V gene is TRBV5-5, the J gene TRBJ2-3; a possible D gene is TRBD1 (7 bases). The germline CDR1 and CDR2 sequences are SGHKS and YYEKEE (reference sequence). V lost 4 bases and J 7 bases, leaving 19 bases between the germline ends. The CDR3 contains 15 residues. CDR3 DNA sequence: TGTGCCAGCAGCAACAACCGACAGGGCGGGAATACGCAGTATTTT. Encoded protein: CASSNNRQGGNTQYF. The full variable domain, rest sourced from reference TRBV5-5 and TRBJ2-3, is DAGVTQSPTHLIKTRGQQVTLRCSPISGHKSVSWYQQVLGQGPQFIFQYYEKEERGRGNFPDRFSARQFPNYSSELNVNALLLGDSALYLCASSNNRQGGNTQYFGPGTRLTVL.

The chain joins TRBV11-2 to TRBJ2-1; 7 bases are shared with TRBD1. V dropped 4 bases and J dropped 6; count of bases not matched to a gene: 6. Germline CDR1 SGHAT, CDR2 FQNNGV. This CDR3 has 14 residues. In DNA, the CDR3 is TGTGCCAGCAGCTCGACATACAGGGGCAATGAGCAGTTCTTC. Amino acids: CASSSTYRGNEQFF.

This clonotype was seen a few times. The chain uses TRBV7-2 and TRBJ2-7; D ambiguous. V lost 8 bases and J lost 0, with 11 bases in between. The CDR3 spans 13 residues. The germline gives CDR1 SGHTA, CDR2 FQGNSA. The CDR3 reads CASPPGGSYEQYF. DNA of the CDR3: TGTGCCAGCCCTCCCGGTGGCTCCTACGAGCAGTACTTC.

This clonotype has just a few counts. This CDR3 is CASRADSGANVLTF. CDR3 in DNA: TGTGCCAGCAGGGCGGACTCTGGGGCCAACGTCCTGACTTTC. V gene TRBV12-3 or TRBV12-4 combines with J gene TRBJ2-6; the D is unclear. This CDR3 region has 14 residues. V was clipped by 6 bases and J by 0 bases, with 6 bases between them.

This clonotype was found a few times. The chain uses TRBV20-1 and TRBJ2-5; 11 positions match TRBD2. Germline trimming cut 6 bases from V and 5 bases from J; bases unmatched to any gene: 5. CDR1 DFQATT and CDR2 SNEGSKA come from the germline V gene (reference sequence). This CDR3 region has 13 residues. The CDR3 bases are TGCAGTGCCGCACTAGCGGGAGCCGAGACCCAGTACTTC. It is translated as CSAALAGAETQYF.

The rearrangement uses TRBV20-1 and TRBJ1-6, with a tentative D call TRBD1 (5 bases). Trimming pared 2 bases from V and 8 bases from J, leaving 7 bases between. Germline V gene lookup returns CDR1 DFQATT and CDR2 SNEGSKA (reference sequence). The CDR3 covers 12 residues. The CDR3 loop is CSARRGDSPLHF. In nucleotides, the CDR3 is TGCAGTGCTAGAAGGGGCGATTCACCCCTCCACTTT.

In this sample, this clonotype turned up a few times. This chain connects TRBV6-1 to TRBJ2-7; perhaps TRBD2 as D (7 bases). Germline CDR1 MNHNS, CDR2 SASEGT. The CDR3 covers 16 residues. Between the trimmed V and J ends, which lost 6 bases and 5 bases, there was a span of 23 bases. CDR3 in DNA: TGTGCCAGCAGACGCATACCGGGAACCGGGGGGCACGAGCAGTACTTC. This translates into CASRRIPGTGGHEQYF.

CDR3 residues: CSAHDSSIAGTDTQYF. CDR3 in DNA: TGCAGTGCACATGACAGTAGTATAGCAGGCACAGATACGCAGTATTTT. This chain joins TRBV20-1 and TRBJ2-3; the D gene is possibly TRBD1 (5 bases). Germline V CDR1 and CDR2: DFQATT, SNEGSKA (reference sequence). V was cut by 6 bases and J by 1 base, with 20 bases left in between. The CDR3 totals 16 residues.

V usage is TRBV7-9 and J usage is TRBJ2-7; 7 bases line up with TRBD2. V lost 8 bases, J lost 0 bases, and 7 bases stayed unmatched. The CDR3 sequence is 14 residues long. CDR1 SEHNR and CDR2 FQNEAQ come from the germline V gene (reference sequence). CDR3 bases: TGTGCCAGCCGGGGGGAGGGCTTCTCCTACGAGCAGTACTTC. Translating gives CASRGEGFSYEQYF.

This clonotype showed up just a few times. The chain is built from TRBV7-2 and TRBJ2-7; TRBD1 matches 7 bases. This CDR3 comprises 14 residues. Losses at the gene ends were 7 bases for V and 5 bases for J; bases not matched to a gene: 11. Germline CDR1 reads SGHTA; CDR2 reads FQGNSA. CDR3 sequence: CASTLMTGQNEQYF. The CDR3 nucleotides read TGTGCCAGCACCTTGATGACAGGGCAGAACGAGCAGTACTTC.

V is TRBV20-1 and J is TRBJ1-6; the match to TRBD1 covers 9 bases. The CDR3 runs 17 residues. CDR1 is DFQATT, CDR2 SNEGSKA, per germline (reference sequence). V dropped 0 bases and J dropped 0; count of bases not matched to a gene: 3. This CDR3 is CSARDKDRGSYNSPLHF. The CDR3 DNA is TGCAGTGCTAGAGATAAGGACAGGGGCTCCTATAATTCACCCCTCCACTTT.

This clonotype was seen many times. The rearrangement joins TRBV4-1 to TRBJ2-1; no firm D call. The CDR3 loop spans 13 amino acids. Looked up from germline, CDR1 is MGHRA and CDR2 is YSYEKL. The V end was cut by 3 bases, the J end by 3 bases, with 6 bases between. The CDR3 sequence is CASSHEHYNEQFF. The CDR3 DNA reads as TGCGCCAGCAGCCACGAACACTACAATGAGCAGTTCTTC.

This rearrangement joins TRBV7-2 to TRBJ1-1, with D perhaps matching TRBD1 (5 bases). Trimming stripped 2 bases from V and 3 bases from J, with 10 bases between. The CDR3 has 14 residues. Germline CDR1 SGHTA, CDR2 FQGNSA. CDR3 bases: TGTGCCAGCAGCTTACAGGGAAGTTACACTGAAGCTTTCTTT. This translates into CASSLQGSYTEAFF.

The chain's CDR3 is CASSAGTEILAAEQYF. DNA of the CDR3: TGTGCCAGCAGTGCCGGGACAGAAATTTTGGCCGCCGAGCAGTACTTC. This chain uses TRBV5-4 with TRBJ2-7, with 7 nucleotides matching TRBD1. CDR3 length: 16 residues. With V trimmed by 5 bases and J by 6 bases, 17 bases remained unmatched. Germline V lookup: CDR1 SGHNT, CDR2 YYREEE (reference sequence).

This chain uses TRBV6-2 or TRBV6-3 with TRBJ1-2; 7 bases fit TRBD1. V lost 4 bases and J lost 8; bases outside the gene matches: 13. The CDR3 has 15 residues. Germline CDR1 reads MNHEY; CDR2 reads SVGEGT. The CDR3 nucleotides read TGTGCCAGCAGTTCCTGGACAGGTCCCCAAGGAGGCTACACCTTC. It yields the protein CASSSWTGPQGGYTF.